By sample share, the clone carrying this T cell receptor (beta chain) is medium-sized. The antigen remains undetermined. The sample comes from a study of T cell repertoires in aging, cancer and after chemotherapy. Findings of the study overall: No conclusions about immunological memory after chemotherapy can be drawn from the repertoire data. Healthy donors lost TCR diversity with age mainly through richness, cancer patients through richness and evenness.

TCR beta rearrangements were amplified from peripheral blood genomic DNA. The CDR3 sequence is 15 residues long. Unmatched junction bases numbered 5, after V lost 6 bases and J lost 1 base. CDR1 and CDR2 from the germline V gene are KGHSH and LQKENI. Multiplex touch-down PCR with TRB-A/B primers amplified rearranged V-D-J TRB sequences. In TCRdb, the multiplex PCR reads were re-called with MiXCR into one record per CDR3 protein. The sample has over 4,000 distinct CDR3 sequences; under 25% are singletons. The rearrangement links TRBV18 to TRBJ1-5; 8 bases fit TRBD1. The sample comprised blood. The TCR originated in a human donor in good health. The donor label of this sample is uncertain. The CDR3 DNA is TGTGCCAGCTCGTCGACAGGGGCGAGCAATCAGCCCCAGCATTTT. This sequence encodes CASSSTGASNQPQHF.